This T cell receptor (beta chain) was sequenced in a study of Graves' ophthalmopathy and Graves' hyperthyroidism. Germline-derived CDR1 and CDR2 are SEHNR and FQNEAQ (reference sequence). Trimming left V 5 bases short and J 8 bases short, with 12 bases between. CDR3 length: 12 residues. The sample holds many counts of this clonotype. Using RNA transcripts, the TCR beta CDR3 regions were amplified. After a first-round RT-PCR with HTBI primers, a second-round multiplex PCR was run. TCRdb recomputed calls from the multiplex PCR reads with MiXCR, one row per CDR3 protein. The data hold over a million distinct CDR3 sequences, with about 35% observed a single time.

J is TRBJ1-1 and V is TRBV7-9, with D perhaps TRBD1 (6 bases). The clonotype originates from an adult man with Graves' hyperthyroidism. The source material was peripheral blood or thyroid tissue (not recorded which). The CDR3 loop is CASSPGGPEAFF. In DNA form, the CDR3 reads TGTGCCAGCAGCCCGGGGGGGCCCGAAGCTTTCTTT.